The 15 T cell receptor beta chains presented below share a single source sample, sequenced in a study of immune characterization of retroperitoneal liposarcoma. TCRdb itself ran the PCR reads through MiXCR, one entry per CDR3 protein. Here the sample spans approximately 10,000 distinct CDR3 sequences, 28% being singletons. Sample: tumor tissue. Receptors originate from a male donor with retroperitoneal liposarcoma.

This clonotype showed up just a few times. The rearrangement joins TRBV6-1 to TRBJ2-4; the D is unclear. The CDR3 spans 15 residues. From germline, CDR1 is MNHNS and CDR2 SASEGT. V was pared by 5 bases and J by 13 bases, with 24 bases between. The CDR3 loop reads CASSWGTKARNEQYF. CDR3 sequence (DNA): TGTGCCAGCAGTTGGGGAACCAAGGCTAGGAATGAGCAGTACTTC.

The rearrangement links TRBV6-6 to TRBJ1-6, with D uncertain. Trimming shortened V by 9 bases and J by 5 bases, and 14 bases separated the two germline ends. CDR3 length: 14 amino acids. CDR1 is MNHNY and CDR2 is SVGAGI in the germline V gene (reference sequence). The CDR3 region has the DNA TGTGCCAGTAACCTGTGGGGAGATAATTCACCCCTCCACTTT. It encodes CASNLWGDNSPLHF.

The V and J genes are TRBV11-2 and TRBJ2-1, with TRBD2 as a possible D gene (5 bases). The DNA end favors TRBJ2-7, so the J call may be wrong. The CDR3 is 16 amino acids. From germline, CDR1 is SGHAT and CDR2 FQNNGV. CDR3 coding DNA: TGTGCCAGCAGTCGCCGTAGCGCCTCCTCCTACAATGAGCAGTACTTC. This encodes CASSRRSASSYNEQYF.

Turning to this clonotype: Its ends do not fully match the called genes, so a read error is possible. CDR3 in amino acids: CASSVDQTATVKRDF. As DNA, the CDR3 is TGCGCCAGCAGTGTCGATCAGACAGCAACAGTGAAGCGTGACTTT. This rearrangement joins TRBV4-1 to TRBJ1-1; a possible D gene is TRBD1 (5 bases). This CDR3 has 15 residues. Per germline, CDR1 MGHRA and CDR2 YSYEKL.

In DNA form, the CDR3 reads TGTGCCAGCAGCTCCTACACGGGAGAGCAGTACTTC. It specifies CASSSYTGEQYF. The chain carries TRBV6-1 and TRBJ2-3, with D possibly TRBD2 on 5 matching bases. The J call is in doubt because the DNA end fits TRBJ2-7 better. This CDR3 has 12 amino acids. Germline V gene lookup returns CDR1 MNHNS and CDR2 SASEGT.

The chain combines TRBV27 with TRBJ2-1; 9 nucleotides line up with TRBD2. The end of the DNA fits TRBJ2-7 better, so the J call may be wrong. This CDR3 has 15 residues. Germline V lookup: CDR1 MNHEY, CDR2 SMNVEV (reference sequence). The CDR3 protein is CASSFGNAGGDEQYF. The CDR3 bases are TGTGCCAGCAGTTTCGGTAACGCGGGAGGGGATGAGCAGTACTTC.

In regard to this clonotype: This may be a read error, as it is one base from a much larger clone. The J gene is TRBJ2-3, the V gene TRBV12-3 or TRBV12-4; the D gene is possibly TRBD2 (5 bases). The CDR3 covers 17 residues. The V gene lost 2 bases and the J gene lost 1 base, with 16 bases spanning the gap. CDR3 DNA: TGTGCCAGCAGTTTAAGAGGGTACCTCCCGGGCACAGATACGCAGTATTTT. Protein product: CASSLRGYLPGTDTQYF.

The chain recombines TRBV11-3 with TRBJ2-6, with 9 positions matching TRBD1. The CDR3 spans 17 residues. Germline lookup yields CDR1 SGHNT and CDR2 YENEEA. The V gene end was trimmed by 5 bases and the J gene end by 0 bases; junction bases not matched to a gene: 5. CDR3 in DNA: TGTGCCAGCAGCCCCGGGACAGGGAGCTCTGGGGCCAACGTCCTGACTTTC. Protein: CASSPGTGSSGANVLTF.

This clonotype is medium-sized in the sample. V gene TRBV6-1 combines with J gene TRBJ2-1; D remains unclear. The DNA matches TRBJ2-7 better at its end, which makes the J call doubtful. CDR3 size: 15 residues. In germline, CDR1 is MNHNS, CDR2 SASEGT. The CDR3 nucleotides are TGTGCCAGCAGTCCCCGGGTCGGATACTCCTACGAGCAGTACTTC. Translation gives CASSPRVGYSYEQYF.

This clonotype is classed as medium-sized (0.01 to 0.1%). The gene calls are TRBV6-1 and TRBJ2-7; D unresolved. V dropped 8 bases and J dropped 3 bases, with 8 bases sitting between them. The CDR3 is made up of 11 amino acids. Germline CDR1 and CDR2: MNHNS and SASEGT. The CDR3 DNA follows: TGTGCCAGCTCAGTAGTCTACGAGCAGTACTTC. This sequence encodes CASSVVYEQYF.

The chain couples TRBV6-1 to TRBJ1-5; tentatively, D is TRBD1 (5 bases). CDR1 is MNHNS, CDR2 SASEGT, per germline. CDR3 size: 16 residues. Trimming removed 1 base at V and 3 bases at J, with 13 bases between. The chain's CDR3 is CASSEGGLFLNQPQHF. The CDR3 region has the DNA TGTGCCAGCAGTGAAGGGGGACTTTTCCTCAATCAGCCCCAGCATTTT.

The V call is TRBV6-1, the J call TRBJ2-1; no clear D gene. Germline V gives CDR1 MNHNS, CDR2 SASEGT. The CDR3 is 13 amino acids. Trimming cost V 5 bases and J 10 bases, with 15 bases left between them. CDR3 sequence reads: CASSPPMQLEQFF. CDR3 in DNA: TGTGCCAGCAGTCCTCCGATGCAGCTCGAGCAGTTCTTC.

This clonotype showed up many times. The CDR3 DNA sequence: TGTGCCAGCATTCCGGGGGGTGCGGTCAATGAGCAGTACTTC. The encoded protein is CASIPGGAVNEQYF. The rearrangement links TRBV6-1 to TRBJ2-1, with 7 bases fitting TRBD2. The DNA end is a closer match to TRBJ2-7, so the J assignment may be wrong. The CDR3 consists of 14 residues. The V gene's germline CDR1 is MNHNS and CDR2 SASEGT.

J is TRBJ2-2 and V is TRBV6-1; D is undetermined. V lost 1 base, J lost 6 bases, and 6 bases lay in between. Germline assignment: CDR1 MNHNS and CDR2 SASEGT. The CDR3 length is 13 residues. The CDR3 DNA is TGTGCCAGCAGTGAAGGAGATCCCGGGGAGCTGTTTTTT. Protein sequence: CASSEGDPGELFF.

In its sample, this clonotype was seen a few times. This chain joins TRBV11-1 and TRBJ2-1; 9 bases match TRBD1. The DNA end lines up better with TRBJ2-7; the J call may be wrong. This CDR3 has 17 residues. The germline V gene encodes CDR1 SGHAT and CDR2 FQDESV (reference sequence). The CDR3 coding sequence is TGTGCCAGCTCGAATAGAAAACAGGGGGCTCGCTACAATGAGCAGTACTTC. This gives the protein CASSNRKQGARYNEQYF.